This T cell receptor beta chain was retrieved from a study of type 1 regulatory T cells (dated by TCRdb to the early 2020s). With regard to the full study: The study characterized an in vitro protocol that generated a Tr1-enriched, alloantigen-specific CD4 T cell product named T-allo10. T-allo10 was being tested clinically in patients with hematological malignancies who were undergoing allogeneic hematopoietic stem cell transplantation. Beyond this particular receptor, the publication reports: Tr1 cells showed a more restricted TCR repertoire than non-Tr1 cells, which the study interpreted as alloantigen-induced clonal expansion.

Sequencing used an Illumina MiSeq. The public reads were quality trimmed at Q25 with fastp and then assembled into clones with MiXCR by TCRdb, keeping productive beta chains. Rows with a matching CDR3 protein are joined into one entry that keeps the most common DNA and genes. For this sample there are about 65,000 distinct CDR3 sequences; almost 50% appear just once. 2% to 2.5% of the sample belongs to the ten largest clones. Measured from the cysteine to the phenylalanine, the CDR3 is 17 residues long. The read is trimmed to its CDR3 DNA, 51 bases read in frame from base 1. V is cut back by 3 bases and J by 3 bases, with 7 bases in the junction unmatched. Points on this clonotype: Its antigen remains unidentified. Base quality data are lacking; no much larger clone is found one base away.

This chain is built from TRBV12-3 or TRBV12-4 and TRBJ2-6; TRBD1 lines up with 8 middle nucleotides. Sequences were obtained from cultured non-Tr1 T cells, either the whole culture or a sorted T cell fraction (not recorded which). The sample's cell subset or site label, decoded: non-Tr1 population from the T-allo10 product. This TCR was sampled from a human donor in good health. The encoded CDR3 is CASSFPQGAHGANVLTF. Here is the DNA: TGTGCCAGCAGTTTTCCTCAGGGGGCTCATGGGGCCAACGTCCTGACTTTC.